This T cell receptor beta chain was sequenced during a study of CD8 T cells in Susac syndrome (dated by TCRdb to the late 2010s). With regard to the full study: Repertoire sequencing was used to test whether CD8+ T cell activation and differentiation in Susac syndrome was antigen driven. Beyond this particular receptor, the publication reports: The TCR sequencing and HLA analysis was acknowledged to have included a relatively small number of individuals.

RNA was extracted with the RNeasy kit and about 0.5 to 1 ug was reverse transcribed using random hexamers. TCR beta CDR3 regions were amplified with the immunoSEQ multiplex PCR assay covering 54 Vbeta and 13 Jbeta segments. Bias from PCR amplification was corrected by using a synthetic template baseline for primer optimization and for computational correction. Turning to the authors' computational methods: Only productive sequences were kept, with reads annotated to V, D and J genes according to IMGT and analyzed in immunoSEQ Analyzer. Clonality was calculated as one minus the Shannon entropy normalized by log2 of the number of productive unique sequences. Public and private clones were assessed among the 100 most prevalent clones of each patient and control. Clones were defined as Susac-specific when absent from the healthy and MS cohorts, from 1,000 to 1,100 published viral clones and from other ImmuneACCESS disease sequences. Using fastp trimming at Q25 and MiXCR clonotype assembly, TCRdb reanalyzed the public sequencing data and kept in-frame beta chains. Entries are consolidated by CDR3 protein sequence, retaining the most common genes and DNA. The V and J calls follow TCRdb's processing rather than the paper's. For this sample there are 150,000 to 200,000 distinct CDR3 sequences; roughly 95% appear just once. In total, the top ten clones hold roughly 0.1% of the sample.

The germline V gene encodes CDR1 SGHAT and CDR2 FQNNGV. Including cysteine and phenylalanine, the CDR3 has 16 amino acids. Left in the record is the CDR3 DNA by itself, 48 bases read in frame from the first base. V and J are trimmed by 3 bases and 4 bases, and the gene matches miss 4 bases of the junction. Peripheral blood CD8+ and CD4+ T cells from healthy donors, Susac syndrome patients and multiple sclerosis patients were profiled using high-throughput TCR beta sequencing. Multiple sclerosis controls were treatment-naive patients with stable or active relapsing-remitting disease fulfilling revised McDonald criteria. Bulk CD8+ and CD4+ T cells were purified magnetically by negative isolation, whereas CD8+ TEMRA cells were enriched by FACS. Blood was drawn into EDTA tubes, processed within 24 hours, and PBMCs were isolated by density gradient centrifugation. PBMCs intended for TCR sequencing were cryopreserved in liquid nitrogen and thawed later in a water bath at 37 degrees C. Purity of sorted or isolated CD4+, CD8+ and CD8+ TEMRA cells was at least 90%.

A note on this clonotype: There is no known antigen for this receptor. Base qualities are not recorded, but no much larger clone differs from it by a single base.

The source material was CD4+ T cells from PBMCs. The chain is made from TRBV11-2 and TRBJ2-3, with 13 bases aligning to TRBD2. This receptor was obtained from a human donor with multiple sclerosis. The CDR3 here reads CASSFPGLAGADTQYF. The DNA is TGTGCCAGCAGCTTTCCAGGACTAGCGGGAGCAGATACGCAGTATTTT.